This TCR beta chain appears in the sequencing data of a study of cytomegalovirus exposure and HLA in healthy donors. V was cut by 8 bases and J by 11 bases, with 21 bases left in between. Germline V lookup: CDR1 SNHLY, CDR2 FYNNEI. This CDR3 has 13 residues. Study results and limitations: Some V segments, TRBV6-2 and TRBV6-3 among them, were indistinguishable and were therefore excluded.

This clone occurred a few times. Its antigen is undetermined. 60 Vbeta and 13 Jbeta primers were used in PCR. Sequencing was performed with immunoSEQ multiplex PCR; in TCRdb, only in-frame clones are kept and a portion is missing. The sample consists of about 170,000 clones, about 79% of them appearing once. The chain joins TRBV2 to TRBJ1-1; D uncertain. The source is a female donor in good health and CMV-seronegative. The specimen sequenced was PBMCs. The CDR3 bases are TGTGCCAGCCTTGATCCGGGTAGAAGGAAGGCTTTCTTT. Residues: CASLDPGRRKAFF.